Listed below are T cell receptor beta chains from one sample, sequenced in a study of T cell changes during pregnancy in multiple sclerosis. TCRdb's copy holds only in-frame clones and misses some; the assay was immunoSEQ multiplex PCR. The sample lists some 64,000 clones, about 91% occurring once. The sample consisted of peripheral blood, taken in the first trimester of pregnancy. These receptors all come from a female donor with multiple sclerosis, enrolled in a pregnancy study. The CDR3 runs from the conserved cysteine through the conserved F or W. A D gene is named only where the DNA matches it firmly. Clone sizes are given selectively: once, few, many, or a class where the clone is expanded.

TRBJ1-1 . TRBV10-3 . TGTGCCATCAGTGAGACCGGCGGGATGAACACTGAAGCTTTCTTT CAISETGGMNTEAFF
TRBJ2-2 TRBD1 TRBV7-9 . TGTGCCAGCAGACCAGGGACAGCGAACACCGGGGAGCTGTTTTTT CASRPGTANTGELFF
TRBJ2-1 TRBD2 TRBV6-6 . TGTGCCAGCAGTGGCGGGACTAGCGTTAAGGGCGAGCAGTTCTTC CASSGGTSVKGEQFF
TRBJ1-1 . TRBV28 . TGTGCCAGCAGTTTCAATGTGAACACTGAAGCTTTCTTT CASSFNVNTEAFF
TRBJ1-5 . TRBV28 . TGTGCCAGCAGCTACCGGGAGAGCAATCAGCCCCAGCATTTT CASSYRESNQPQHF
TRBJ2-1 TRBD2 TRBV2 . TGTGCCAGCAGAAGAACTAGCGGGAGAGCTGGTGAGCAGTTCTTC CASRRTSGRAGEQFF
TRBJ2-3 . TRBV18 . TGTGCCAGCTCACCGATACAGGGTTCCGATACGCAGTATTTT CASSPIQGSDTQYF
TRBJ2-1 TRBD2 TRBV30 . TGTGCCTGGAGTGCCGGACTAGCGGTTTTTAATGAGCAGTTCTTC CAWSAGLAVFNEQFF
TRBJ2-1 . TRBV21-1 . TGTGCCAGCACCCCTCCCCCCGGGGGGGACAATGAGCAGTTCTTC CASTPPPGGDNEQFF
TRBJ2-1 . TRBV30 . TGTGCCTGGAGTGTACTTCGCGGCTCCTACAATGAGCAGTTCTTC CAWSVLRGSYNEQFF
TRBJ2-1 . TRBV29-1 . TGCAGCGTGCAGCGTTCCGGCTCCTACAATGAGCAGTTCTTC CSVQRSGSYNEQFF
TRBJ1-1 . TRBV6-1 . TGTGCCAGCACCTGGAGGGTCTCTTTGAACACTGAAGCTTTCTTT CASTWRVSLNTEAFF
TRBJ2-5 . TRBV5-1 once TGCGCCAGCAGTCTAGTCCCAAATATGGGCCGGGGAGAGACCCAGTACTTC CASSLVPNMGRGETQYF
TRBJ2-2 TRBD1 TRBV11-1 . TGTGCCAGCAGCTCAGACAGGGGAGCGACCGGGGAGCTGTTTTTT CASSSDRGATGELFF
TRBJ2-2 . TRBV5-6 . TGTGCCAGCAGCTTGGCAGGGCGTCCGAACACCGGGGAGCTGTTTTTT CASSLAGRPNTGELFF
TRBJ2-7 TRBD2 TRBV15 . TGTGCCACCAGCAGGGGTTTAGCGGGAGCGGGTCCCCCCTACGAGCAGTACTTC CATSRGLAGAGPPYEQYF
TRBJ2-1 TRBD2 TRBV2 . TGTGCCAGCAGTGAAGGTCTAGCGGGATCGTACAATGAGCAGTTCTTC CASSEGLAGSYNEQFF
TRBJ2-7 . TRBV29-1 . TGCAGCGTTGGGCACCGTGGCGAGCAGTACTTC CSVGHRGEQYF
TRBJ2-3 . TRBV5-1 . TGCGCCAGCAGTGTTATAGCGCACAGCACAGATACGCAGTATTTT CASSVIAHSTDTQYF
TRBJ2-4 . TRBV30 . TGTGCCTGGAGTGTTGGAGGGCCCCTTCAGTACTTC CAWSVGGPLQYF
TRBJ1-4 TRBD1 TRBV4-1 . TGCGCCAGCAGCCAGGCAACAGGGGGCGATAATGAAAAACTGTTTTTT CASSQATGGDNEKLFF
TRBJ1-1 TRBD1 TRBV19 . TGTGCCAGTAGTATTCGCCGGACAGGGGCGGGGAACACTGAAGCTTTCTTT CASSIRRTGAGNTEAFF
TRBJ1-5 TRBD1 TRBV28 . TGTGCCAGCAGTTTATACGGACAGGGTGGCAATCAGCCCCAGCATTTT CASSLYGQGGNQPQHF
TRBJ2-7 TRBD2 TRBV11-2 . TGTGCCAGCAGCCTCGAACTAGCGGGGGCCTACGAGCAGTACTTC CASSLELAGAYEQYF
TRBJ2-1 TRBD2 TRBV7-9 once TGTGCCAGCAGCTTATGGGGGGAGGGGTACAATGAGCAGTTCTTC CASSLWGEGYNEQFF
TRBJ2-3 TRBD2 TRBV6-6 . TGTGCCAGCAGTCTAGCGGGGGTGAACACAGATACGCAGTATTTT CASSLAGVNTDTQYF
TRBJ2-7 . TRBV19 . TGTGCCAGTAGTCAGGGGCGCGTCGACGAGCAGTACTTC CASSQGRVDEQYF
TRBJ2-5 TRBD2 TRBV6-1 once TGTGCCAGCAGTGAAGGTGTTAGCGGGGGTTTAGAGACCCAGTACTTC CASSEGVSGGLETQYF
TRBJ2-5 TRBD1 TRBV7-9 . TGTGCCAGCAGCTTAGAGGGGGCGAGGGAGACCCAGTACTTC CASSLEGARETQYF
TRBJ1-3 . TRBV7-9 . TGTGCCAGCAGCTCCTACCTACAGGGAGTCTCTGGAAACACCATATATTTT CASSSYLQGVSGNTIYF
TRBJ2-2 TRBD2 TRBV18 . TGTGCCAGCTCACCGAAGCGGGGAACCGGGGAGCTGTTTTTT CASSPKRGTGELFF
TRBJ2-1 . TRBV7-6 . TGTGCCAGCAGCTTAGGGAACAGGGCTAAGTTCTTC CASSLGNRAKFF
TRBJ1-1 . TRBV6-6 . TGTGCCAGCAGTTATGAAAAGAAGGCGGACACTGAAGCTTTCTTT CASSYEKKADTEAFF
TRBJ1-2 TRBD1 TRBV27 . TGTGCCAGCAGTTGGGGGGGACAGGGGTATGGCTACACCTTC CASSWGGQGYGYTF
TRBJ2-3 TRBD2 TRBV27 . TGTGCCAGCAGTCAACCCCTCGGGACTAGCGGGAGCACAGATACGCAGTATTTT CASSQPLGTSGSTDTQYF
TRBJ1-1 . TRBV18 . TGTGCCAGCTCACCGGACAGTCGTGGAGCTGAAGCTTTCTTT CASSPDSRGAEAFF
TRBJ2-7 TRBD2 TRBV2 . TGTGCCAGCAGTGACCGCGGGAGTTTCGACGAGCAGTACTTC CASSDRGSFDEQYF
TRBJ2-7 . TRBV28 . TGTGCCAGCAGTTTAGTTGGGGGGAGCGGAGCACCCTACGAGCAGTACTTC CASSLVGGSGAPYEQYF